Below, 15 T cell receptor beta chains from the same sample are listed, as sequenced in a study of blood T cell repertoires in COVID-19. Profiling relied on immunoSEQ multiplex PCR, and the TCRdb table lists in-frame clones only, not all of them. The table records about 140,000 clones, 85% of them present only once. The sample comprised peripheral blood. These receptors originate from a human donor with acute or convalescent COVID-19. The donor label of this sample is uncertain.

V and J are TRBV15 and TRBJ2-5; D possibly corresponds to TRBD2 (5 bases). This CDR3 spans 13 amino acids. V was trimmed by 0 bases and J by 5 bases, leaving 7 bases between them. Germline-derived CDR1 and CDR2 are LNHNV and YYDKDF (reference sequence). CDR3 amino acids: CATSRERGETQYF. The CDR3 DNA is TGTGCCACCAGCAGAGAGCGCGGGGAGACCCAGTACTTC.

The chain uses TRBV11-2 and TRBJ1-2; D may be TRBD1 (5 bases). This CDR3 is 13 amino acids long. The ends were cut back, 5 bases at V and 2 bases at J, with 9 bases in the middle. Germline V gives CDR1 SGHAT, CDR2 FQNNGV. CDR3 region: CASSPGGNYGYTF. DNA for the CDR3: TGTGCCAGCAGCCCCGGGGGGAACTATGGCTACACCTTC.

In DNA, the CDR3 is TGTGCCAGCATTGCGGGTCGGCAGGGAGGGAATTCACCCCTCCACTTT. It encodes CASIAGRQGGNSPLHF. The rearrangement joins TRBV7-2 to TRBJ1-6, with a possible D match to TRBD1 (5 bases). V was shortened by 7 bases and J by 7 bases, with 20 bases between the two germline ends. The germline V gene has CDR1 SGHTA and CDR2 FQGNSA. The CDR3 totals 16 residues.

The genes are TRBV10-3 and TRBJ1-2; the D gene is possibly TRBD1 (6 bases). Germline V gene sequence: CDR1 ENHRY, CDR2 SYGVKD. This CDR3 is built from 15 residues. V was trimmed by 10 bases and J by 4 bases, leaving 22 bases between them. Here the CDR3 DNA reads TGTGCCACCGCGACCCAGACAGGATCCAGCTATGGCTACACCTTC. Residues: CATATQTGSSYGYTF.

The rearrangement links TRBV5-1 to TRBJ2-5, with 8 nucleotides matching TRBD1. There are 13 residues in the CDR3. V was pared by 3 bases and J by 5 bases, with 3 bases of the junction left unmatched. Germline values: CDR1 SGHRS, CDR2 YFSETQ. The CDR3: CASSWTGMETQYF. CDR3 nucleotides: TGCGCCAGCAGCTGGACAGGGATGGAGACCCAGTACTTC.

The table lists this clone with a count of one. The chain has TRBV5-1 and TRBJ2-5; 8 nucleotides align to TRBD1. V shed 0 bases, J shed 4 bases, and the junction held 2 bases outside the gene matches. The CDR3 is 14 amino acids. Germline V CDR1 and CDR2: SGHRS, YFSETQ. This CDR3 reads CASSLAGQGETQYF. The CDR3 DNA follows: TGCGCCAGCAGCTTGGCAGGACAGGGAGAGACCCAGTACTTC.

This clone has just one count. This chain links TRBV6-2 or TRBV6-3 with TRBJ1-4; a weak D match, TRBD1 (5 bases). The CDR3 sequence is 14 residues long. The ends were cut back, 2 bases at V and 5 bases at J, with 9 bases in the middle. Germline CDR1 and CDR2: MNHEY and SVGEGT. The CDR3 coding sequence is TGTGCCAGCAGTTACATGGACACCAATGAAAAACTGTTTTTT. Residues: CASSYMDTNEKLFF.

This chain links TRBV10-3 with TRBJ1-1; D unresolved. The CDR3 spans 13 residues. V was pared by 8 bases and J by 4 bases, with 14 bases between. Germline V gives CDR1 ENHRY, CDR2 SYGVKD. The CDR3 nucleotides are TGTGCCATCGGGCAGTCGGTCGGCACTGAAGCTTTCTTT. It is translated as CAIGQSVGTEAFF.

V is TRBV7-2 and J is TRBJ2-5; TRBD1 agrees at 7 bases. The ends lost 1 base at V and 2 bases at J; junction bases unmatched: 4. CDR1 is SGHTA and CDR2 is FQGNSA in the germline V gene. The CDR3 is 15 residues long. CDR3 DNA: TGTGCCAGCAGCTTAGGTCTACAGGGGCAAGAGACCCAGTACTTC. Its translation: CASSLGLQGQETQYF.

The rearrangement uses TRBV5-4 and TRBJ1-6; D is uncertain. CDR1 and CDR2 (germline): SGHNT, YYREEE (reference sequence). The CDR3 covers 14 residues. The V and J ends lost 5 bases and 9 bases respectively, with 15 bases between them. The chain's CDR3 is CASRRREDGSPLHF. The DNA of the CDR3 is TGTGCCAGCAGACGGAGGGAGGATGGTTCACCCCTCCACTTT. Variable domain in full (rest from reference TRBV5-4 and TRBJ1-6): ETGVTQSPTHLIKTRGQQVTLRCSSQSGHNTVSWYQQALGQGPQFIFQYYREEENGRGNFPPRFSGLQFPNYSSELNVNALELDDSALYLCASRRREDGSPLHFGNGTRLTVT.

CDR3 sequence: CASSPRTGPMNTEAFF. CDR3 nucleotides: TGTGCCAGCAGCCCTCGGACAGGGCCCATGAACACTGAAGCTTTCTTT. The chain couples TRBV7-8 to TRBJ1-1; 8 bases line up with TRBD1. The J segment lost 0 bases and the V segment lost 5 bases, leaving 8 bases of the junction unmatched. From germline, CDR1 is SGHVS and CDR2 FQNEAQ. The CDR3 runs 16 residues. Looking up the rest from reference TRBV7-8 and TRBJ1-1 gives the full variable domain: GAGVSQSPRYKVAKRGQDVALRCDPISGHVSLFWYQQALGQGPEFLTYFQNEAQLDKSGLPSDRFFAERPEGSVSTLKIQRTQQEDSAVYLCASSPRTGPMNTEAFFGQGTRLTVV.

The chain employs TRBV7-2 and TRBJ2-3, with 11 bases matching TRBD2. Germline values: CDR1 SGHTA, CDR2 FQGNSA. Unmatched junction bases numbered 1, after V lost 1 base and J lost 7 bases. This CDR3 is 14 amino acids long. The CDR3 loop is CASSLGLAGHTQYF. CDR3 in DNA: TGTGCCAGCAGCTTAGGACTAGCGGGGCATACGCAGTATTTT.

The chain uses TRBV4-1 and TRBJ1-3; D is possibly TRBD1 (5 bases). The CDR3 runs to 19 residues. The V end lost 3 bases, the J end lost 0 bases, and 21 bases lay between the germline ends. Looked up from germline, CDR1 is MGHRA and CDR2 is YSYEKL. This chain's CDR3 is CASSQVYSPQAYSGNTIYF. The CDR3 DNA reads TGCGCCAGCAGCCAGGTTTACTCTCCACAGGCTTACTCTGGAAACACCATATATTTT.

This clone was seen only a few times. The chain carries TRBV29-1 and TRBJ2-2; tentatively, D is TRBD2 (5 bases). Germline V gene data show CDR1 as SQVTM and CDR2 as ANQGSEA. The CDR3 spans 14 residues. Trimming removed 4 bases at V and 0 bases at J, with 9 bases between. This chain's CDR3 is CSVGGPANTGELFF. The DNA of the CDR3 is TGCAGCGTTGGAGGGCCCGCGAACACCGGGGAGCTGTTTTTT.

DNA of the CDR3: TGCAGCGTTGAACCTGGGGAGGTGGGGATCACTGAAGCTTTCTTT. It codes for CSVEPGEVGITEAFF. The chain joins TRBV29-1 to TRBJ1-1; D gene uncertain. Trimming shortened V by 2 bases and J by 4 bases, and 17 bases separated the two germline ends. CDR1 SQVTM and CDR2 ANQGSEA come from the germline V gene. The CDR3 is made up of 15 amino acids.